These 16 T cell receptor beta chains were all obtained from the same sample, sequenced in a study of T-cell reconstitution after alpha-beta-depleted transplantation in children. For TCRbeta, the library was prepared with unique molecular identifiers. TCRdb called the PCR reads again in MiXCR, with one record for every CDR3 protein. The table has hundreds of thousands of distinct CDR3 sequences, under 15% seen once. The source was PBMCs, collected before TCRalphabeta/CD19-depleted stem cell transplant. The receptors originated from a girl aged 2-10 years with congenital amegakaryocytic thrombocytopenia, due to receive a stem cell transplant.

This clonotype was counted between two and nine times. The genes are TRBV11-2 and TRBJ2-2; 8 nucleotides line up with TRBD1. V shed 1 base, J shed 8 bases, and the junction held 12 bases outside the gene matches. The CDR3 consists of 17 residues. Germline-derived CDR1 and CDR2 are SGHAT and FQNNGV. The CDR3, as DNA: TGTGCCAGCAGCTTAGGCAGGGGGCGCATGAGAACGGGGGAGCTGTTTTTT. Translation: CASSLGRGRMRTGELFF. Full variable domain (outside the CDR3, taken from reference TRBV11-2 and TRBJ2-2): EAGVAQSPRYKIIEKRQSVAFWCNPISGHATLYWYQQILGQGPKLLIQFQNNGVVDDSQLPKDRFSAERLKGVDSTLKIQPAKLEDSAVYLCASSLGRGRMRTGELFFGEGSRLTVL.

On this clonotype: Germline is not matched at one junction end, which may reflect a read error. V and J are TRBV7-9 and TRBJ2-7, with D possibly matching TRBD1 (6 bases). Germline values: CDR1 SEHNR, CDR2 FQNEAQ (reference sequence). The CDR3 is 14 residues long. The CDR3 region has the DNA TGTGCCATCAGCTTAGCAGGGGTTTCCTACGAGCAGTACTTC. Translation gives CAISLAGVSYEQYF.

This clonotype was counted a few times. The chain is built from TRBV11-2 and TRBJ2-3, with D maybe TRBD1 (5 bases). The V end lost 2 bases, the J end lost 2 bases, and 14 bases lay between the germline ends. The germline V gene encodes CDR1 SGHAT and CDR2 FQNNGV. The CDR3 spans 16 residues. The CDR3 nucleotides are TGTGCCAGCAGCTTAAAGGGGATGGCGGCCACAGATACGCAGTATTTT. Translated, it gives CASSLKGMAATDTQYF.

This clonotype was counted many times. This rearrangement joins TRBV5-1 to TRBJ2-7; 10 nucleotides agree with TRBD1. V was clipped by 4 bases and J by 4 bases; unmatched bases: 5. The CDR3 extends over 14 amino acids. Germline values: CDR1 SGHRS, CDR2 YFSETQ. The CDR3 sequence: CASSPRDRGYEQYF. CDR3 nucleotide sequence: TGCGCCAGCAGCCCCCGGGACAGGGGATACGAGCAGTACTTC.

This clonotype was observed at least ten times. This rearrangement joins TRBV4-1 to TRBJ2-1; 8 bases map to TRBD2. CDR3 length equals 13 residues. Germline CDR1 MGHRA, CDR2 YSYEKL. With 1 base clipped from V and 8 bases from J, the junction kept 1 base outside the gene matches. In DNA, the CDR3 is TGCGCCAGCAGCCAAGGGACTAGCTATGAGCAGTTCTTC. Protein: CASSQGTSYEQFF.

This clonotype was observed at least ten times. This chain connects TRBV12-3 or TRBV12-4 to TRBJ2-1; maybe TRBD1 (5 bases). The CDR3 sequence is 14 residues long. The V end lost 7 bases, the J end lost 4 bases, and 14 bases lay between the germline ends. The CDR3 is CASKGVLEYNEQFF. The CDR3, as DNA: TGTGCCAGCAAAGGGGTTCTAGAGTACAATGAGCAGTTCTTC.

This clonotype was counted many times. V gene TRBV13 combines with J gene TRBJ2-3, with D perhaps TRBD1 (5 bases). This CDR3 comprises 15 residues. V lost 5 bases and J 0 bases, leaving 12 bases between the germline ends. CDR1 and CDR2 from the germline V gene are PRHDT and FYEKMQ (reference sequence). This CDR3 reads CASSKGYTSTDTQYF. The CDR3 DNA sequence: TGTGCCAGCAGCAAGGGGTATACTAGCACAGATACGCAGTATTTT.

The V call is TRBV4-1, the J call TRBJ2-3, with a tentative D call TRBD2 (6 bases). There are 14 residues in the CDR3. Germline assignment: CDR1 MGHRA and CDR2 YSYEKL. Trimming cost V 5 bases and J 5 bases, with 14 bases left between them. CDR3 in amino acids: CASSYREWGDTQYF. The CDR3 nucleotides read TGCGCCAGCAGCTATCGGGAGTGGGGAGATACGCAGTATTTT.

J is TRBJ2-2 and V is TRBV5-1; D tentatively reads TRBD1 or TRBD2 (6 bases each). CDR3 length equals 17 residues. From germline, CDR1 is SGHRS and CDR2 YFSETQ. V lost 4 bases and J lost 1, with 17 bases in between. CDR3 protein: CASSPWLGGENTGELFF. As DNA, the CDR3 is TGCGCCAGCAGCCCTTGGCTGGGGGGCGAGAACACCGGGGAGCTGTTTTTT.

In this sample, this clonotype turned up many times. The CDR3, as DNA: TGCAGCGGTTTACTCCTCACAGATACGCAGTATTTT. It is translated as CSGLLLTDTQYF. The rearrangement links TRBV29-1 to TRBJ2-3; D ambiguous. The V gene's germline CDR1 is SQVTM and CDR2 ANQGSEA. The CDR3 runs 12 residues. Trimming shortened V by 7 bases and J by 2 bases, and 10 bases separated the two germline ends.

The chain uses TRBV7-9 and TRBJ2-2; 7 nucleotides line up with TRBD1. The germline V gene has CDR1 SEHNR and CDR2 FQNEAQ (reference sequence). The trim removed 7 bases at V and 0 bases at J, leaving 11 bases unmatched. This CDR3 region has 17 residues. The CDR3 loop reads CASTPGTETANTGELFF. Written as DNA, the CDR3 is TGTGCCAGCACCCCCGGGACAGAGACCGCGAACACCGGGGAGCTGTTTTTT.

This CDR3 is CASSTEGRKPQHF. The DNA for the CDR3 is TGTGCCAGCAGCACCGAGGGTCGCAAGCCCCAGCATTTT. The V call is TRBV12-3 or TRBV12-4, the J call TRBJ1-5; D not resolved. V gave up 6 bases and J gave up 8 bases, with 14 bases separating them. The CDR3 runs to 13 residues.

This clonotype was recorded many times. The gene calls are TRBV7-3 and TRBJ2-5; TRBD1 matches at 7 bases. Germline trimming cut 5 bases from V and 4 bases from J; bases unmatched to any gene: 7. This CDR3 is 14 amino acids long. The germline gives CDR1 SGHTA, CDR2 FQGTGA. The CDR3 DNA reads as TGTGCCAGCAGCGTAGAAGGGGGCCCAGAGACCCAGTACTTC. This gives the protein CASSVEGGPETQYF.

As for this clonotype: This may be a read error: a much more frequent sequence differs by one nucleotide. The chain joins TRBV11-2 to TRBJ2-3; weak D call: TRBD2 (5 bases). CDR3 length: 16 amino acids. The V gene lost 0 bases and the J gene lost 4 bases, with 14 bases spanning the gap. Germline V gives CDR1 SGHAT, CDR2 FQNNGV. CDR3 sequence (DNA): TGTGCCAGCAGCTTAGAGACTCTAGCCCACGCAGATACGCAGTATTTT. Its translation: CASSLETLAHADTQYF.

This clonotype has at least ten counts. This chain joins TRBV20-1 and TRBJ2-1; 15 nucleotides agree with TRBD2. V dropped 6 bases and J dropped 10; count of bases not matched to a gene: 7. The CDR3 is made up of 14 amino acids. The germline CDR1 and CDR2 sequences are DFQATT and SNEGSKA (reference sequence). CDR3 in DNA: TGCAGTGCGCCCAAGGGGACTAGCGGGAGGGAGCAGTTCTTC. Translation: CSAPKGTSGREQFF.

The chain is built from TRBV6-5 and TRBJ1-2, with D unclear. This CDR3 spans 13 amino acids. Germline V lookup: CDR1 MNHEY, CDR2 SVGAGI. Between the trimmed V and J ends, which lost 0 bases and 2 bases, there was a span of 4 bases. This CDR3 reads CASSYSRNYGYTF. CDR3 in DNA: TGTGCCAGCAGTTACTCGAGGAACTATGGCTACACCTTC.